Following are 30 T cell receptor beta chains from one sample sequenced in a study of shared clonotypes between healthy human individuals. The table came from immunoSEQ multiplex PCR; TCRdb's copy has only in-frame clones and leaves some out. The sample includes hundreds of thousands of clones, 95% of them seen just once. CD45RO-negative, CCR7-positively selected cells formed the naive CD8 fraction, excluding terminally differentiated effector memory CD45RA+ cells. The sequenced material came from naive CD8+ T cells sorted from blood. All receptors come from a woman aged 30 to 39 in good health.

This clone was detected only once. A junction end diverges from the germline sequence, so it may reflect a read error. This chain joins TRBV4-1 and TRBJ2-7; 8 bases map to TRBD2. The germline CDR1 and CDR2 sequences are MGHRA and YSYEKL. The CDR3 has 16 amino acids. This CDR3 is CASSLLAGPISNEQYF. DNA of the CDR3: TGCGCCAGCAGCCTGTTAGCGGGACCCATCTCCAACGAGCAGTACTTC.

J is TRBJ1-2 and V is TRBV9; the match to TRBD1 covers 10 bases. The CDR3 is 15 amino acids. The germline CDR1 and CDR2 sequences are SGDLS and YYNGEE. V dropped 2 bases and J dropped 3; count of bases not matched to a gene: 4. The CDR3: CASSVDGQGDYGYTF. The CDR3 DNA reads TGTGCCAGCAGCGTTGATGGACAGGGGGACTATGGCTACACCTTC. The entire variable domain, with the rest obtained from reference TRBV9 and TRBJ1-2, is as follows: DSGVTQTPKHLITATGQRVTLRCSPRSGDLSVYWYQQSLDQGLQFLIQYYNGEERAKGNILERFSAQQFPDLHSELNLSSLELGDSALYFCASSVDGQGDYGYTFGSGTRLTVV.

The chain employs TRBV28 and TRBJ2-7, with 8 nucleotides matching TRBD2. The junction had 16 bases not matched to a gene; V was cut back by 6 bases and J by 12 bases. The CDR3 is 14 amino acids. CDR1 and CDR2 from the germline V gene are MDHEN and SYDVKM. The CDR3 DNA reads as TGTGCCAGCAGACCCGAACCGTTTAGCGGGATCCCGTACTTC. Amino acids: CASRPEPFSGIPYF.

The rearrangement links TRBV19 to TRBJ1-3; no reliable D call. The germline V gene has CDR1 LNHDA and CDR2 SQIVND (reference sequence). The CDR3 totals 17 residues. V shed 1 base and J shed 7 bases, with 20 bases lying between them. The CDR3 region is CASSIGRSGFERNTIYF. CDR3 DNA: TGTGCCAGTAGTATAGGACGATCGGGTTTCGAGCGGAACACCATATATTTT.

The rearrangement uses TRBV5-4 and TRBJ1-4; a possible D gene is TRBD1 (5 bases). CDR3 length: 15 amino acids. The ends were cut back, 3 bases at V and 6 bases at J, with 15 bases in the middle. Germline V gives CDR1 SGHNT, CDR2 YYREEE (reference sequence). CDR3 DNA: TGTGCCAGCAGCTCAAGTCGTCTGGGGGATGAAAAACTGTTTTTT. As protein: CASSSSRLGDEKLFF.

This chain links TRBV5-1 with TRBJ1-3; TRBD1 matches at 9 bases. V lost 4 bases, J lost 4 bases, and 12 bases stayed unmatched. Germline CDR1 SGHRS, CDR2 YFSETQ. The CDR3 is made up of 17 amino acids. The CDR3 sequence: CASSPRTGGTYGNTIYF. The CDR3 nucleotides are TGCGCCAGCAGCCCACGAACAGGGGGCACGTACGGAAACACCATATATTTT.

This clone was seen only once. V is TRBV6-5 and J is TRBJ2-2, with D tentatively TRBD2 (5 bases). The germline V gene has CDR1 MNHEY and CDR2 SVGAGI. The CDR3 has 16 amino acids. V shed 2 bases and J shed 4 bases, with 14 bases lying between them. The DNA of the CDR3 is TGTGCCAGCAGTTACGGAGGAGAGTCGAGCACCGGGGAGCTGTTTTTT. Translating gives CASSYGGESSTGELFF.

The CDR3 nucleotides read TGTGCCAGCAGCCTCGGGGTGCGGGTCAGCTCCTACGAGCAGTACTTC. It specifies CASSLGVRVSSYEQYF. The J gene is TRBJ2-7, the V gene TRBV7-8; a weak D match, TRBD2 (5 bases). The ends were cut back, 5 bases at V and 0 bases at J, with 17 bases in the middle. The CDR3 runs to 16 residues. In germline, CDR1 is SGHVS, CDR2 FQNEAQ.

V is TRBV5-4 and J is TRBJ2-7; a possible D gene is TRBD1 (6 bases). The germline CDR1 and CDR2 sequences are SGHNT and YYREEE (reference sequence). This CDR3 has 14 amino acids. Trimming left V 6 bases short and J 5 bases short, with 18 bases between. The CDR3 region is CASTPPDRNHEQYF. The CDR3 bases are TGTGCCAGCACCCCTCCCGACAGGAACCACGAGCAGTACTTC.

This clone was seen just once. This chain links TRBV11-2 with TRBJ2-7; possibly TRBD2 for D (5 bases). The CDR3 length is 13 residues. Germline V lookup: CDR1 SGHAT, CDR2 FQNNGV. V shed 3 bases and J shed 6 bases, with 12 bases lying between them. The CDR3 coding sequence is TGTGCCAGCAGCTTTTCCGGGATTTTCGAGCAGTACTTC. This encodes CASSFSGIFEQYF. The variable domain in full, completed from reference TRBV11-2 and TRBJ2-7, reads EAGVAQSPRYKIIEKRQSVAFWCNPISGHATLYWYQQILGQGPKLLIQFQNNGVVDDSQLPKDRFSAERLKGVDSTLKIQPAKLEDSAVYLCASSFSGIFEQYFGPGTRLTVT.

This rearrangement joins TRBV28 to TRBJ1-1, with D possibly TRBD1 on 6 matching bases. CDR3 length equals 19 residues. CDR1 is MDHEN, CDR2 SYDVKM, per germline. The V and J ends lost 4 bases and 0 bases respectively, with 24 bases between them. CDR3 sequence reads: CASSSPFPGGRSVNTEAFF. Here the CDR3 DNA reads TGTGCCAGCAGTTCCCCTTTCCCTGGGGGCAGAAGTGTGAACACTGAAGCTTTCTTT.

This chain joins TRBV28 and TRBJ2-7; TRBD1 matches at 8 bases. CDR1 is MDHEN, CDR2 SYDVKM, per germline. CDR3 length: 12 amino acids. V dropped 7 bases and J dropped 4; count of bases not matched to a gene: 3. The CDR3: CASTGGEYEQYF. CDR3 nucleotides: TGTGCCAGCACAGGGGGCGAGTACGAGCAGTACTTC.

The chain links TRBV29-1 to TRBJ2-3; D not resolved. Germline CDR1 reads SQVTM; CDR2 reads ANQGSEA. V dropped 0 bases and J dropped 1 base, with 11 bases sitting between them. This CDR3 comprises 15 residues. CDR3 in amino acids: CSVEDGRIGTDTQYF. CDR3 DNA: TGCAGCGTTGAAGACGGCAGAATAGGCACAGATACGCAGTATTTT.

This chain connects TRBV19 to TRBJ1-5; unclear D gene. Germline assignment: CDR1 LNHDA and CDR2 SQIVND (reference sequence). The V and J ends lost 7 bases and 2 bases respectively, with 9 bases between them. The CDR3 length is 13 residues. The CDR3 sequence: CASNKRGNQPQHF. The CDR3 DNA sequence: TGTGCCAGTAATAAAAGGGGCAATCAGCCCCAGCATTTT.

This CDR3 reads CASSSGPGAYTDTQYF. The CDR3 coding sequence is TGTGCCAGCAGCTCAGGACCGGGGGCCTATACAGATACGCAGTATTTT. This chain connects TRBV27 to TRBJ2-3; D may match TRBD1 or TRBD2 (6 bases each). The CDR3 contains 16 residues. Germline-derived CDR1 and CDR2 are MNHEY and SMNVEV (reference sequence). The V end lost 6 bases, the J end lost 3 bases, and 19 bases lay between the germline ends.

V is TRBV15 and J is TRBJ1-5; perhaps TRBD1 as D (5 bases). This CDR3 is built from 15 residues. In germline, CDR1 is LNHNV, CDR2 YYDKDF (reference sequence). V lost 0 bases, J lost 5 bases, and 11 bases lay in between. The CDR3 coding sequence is TGTGCCACCAGCAGAGACAGGGCCAACTATCAGCCCCAGCATTTT. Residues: CATSRDRANYQPQHF.

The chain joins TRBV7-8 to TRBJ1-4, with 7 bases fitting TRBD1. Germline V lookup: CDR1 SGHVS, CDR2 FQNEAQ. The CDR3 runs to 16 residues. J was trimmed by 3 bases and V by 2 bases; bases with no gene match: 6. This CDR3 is CASSLPRGQSNEKLFF. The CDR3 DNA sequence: TGTGCCAGCAGCTTACCCCGGGGACAGTCTAATGAAAAACTGTTTTTT.

Written as DNA, the CDR3 is TGTGCCACCAGCAGAGTACCGGTCCAAGAGACCCAGTACTTC. This encodes CATSRVPVQETQYF. The chain combines TRBV15 with TRBJ2-5; D uncertain. V dropped 1 base and J dropped 1 base, with 7 bases sitting between them. Germline V gives CDR1 LNHNV, CDR2 YYDKDF (reference sequence). There are 14 residues in the CDR3.

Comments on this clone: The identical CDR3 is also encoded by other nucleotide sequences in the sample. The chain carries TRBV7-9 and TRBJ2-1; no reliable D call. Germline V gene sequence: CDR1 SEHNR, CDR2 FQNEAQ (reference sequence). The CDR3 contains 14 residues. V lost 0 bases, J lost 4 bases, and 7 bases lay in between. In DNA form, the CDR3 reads TGTGCCAGCAGCTTAGCGGGCGTTTACAATGAGCAGTTCTTC. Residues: CASSLAGVYNEQFF.

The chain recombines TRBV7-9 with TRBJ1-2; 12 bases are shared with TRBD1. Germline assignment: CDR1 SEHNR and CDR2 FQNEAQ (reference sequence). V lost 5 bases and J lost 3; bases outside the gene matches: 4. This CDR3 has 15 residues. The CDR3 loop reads CASSGGTGGDYGYTF. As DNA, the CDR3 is TGTGCCAGCAGCGGAGGGACAGGGGGCGACTATGGCTACACCTTC. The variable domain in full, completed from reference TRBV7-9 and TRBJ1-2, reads DTGVSQNPRHKITKRGQNVTFRCDPISEHNRLYWYRQTLGQGPEFLTYFQNEAQLEKSRLLSDRFSAERPKGSFSTLEIQRTEQGDSAMYLCASSGGTGGDYGYTFGSGTRLTVV.

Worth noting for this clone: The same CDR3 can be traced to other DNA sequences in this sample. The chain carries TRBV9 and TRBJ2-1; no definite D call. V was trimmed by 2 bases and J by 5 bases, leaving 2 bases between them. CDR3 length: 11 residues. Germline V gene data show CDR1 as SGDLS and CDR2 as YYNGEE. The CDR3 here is CASSVNNEQFF. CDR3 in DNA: TGTGCCAGCAGCGTCAACAATGAGCAGTTCTTC.

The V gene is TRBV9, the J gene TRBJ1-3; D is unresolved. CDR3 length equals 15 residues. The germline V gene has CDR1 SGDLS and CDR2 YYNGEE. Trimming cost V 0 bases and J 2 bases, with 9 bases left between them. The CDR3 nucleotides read TGTGCCAGCAGCGTAGGGTCCAAGGCTGGAAACACCATATATTTT. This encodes CASSVGSKAGNTIYF.

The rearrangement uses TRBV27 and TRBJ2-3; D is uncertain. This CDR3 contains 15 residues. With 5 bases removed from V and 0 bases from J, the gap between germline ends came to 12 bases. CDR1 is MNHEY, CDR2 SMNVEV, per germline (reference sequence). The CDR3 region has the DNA TGTGCCAGCAGTCCCTGGAAGTTTAGCACAGATACGCAGTATTTT. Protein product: CASSPWKFSTDTQYF.

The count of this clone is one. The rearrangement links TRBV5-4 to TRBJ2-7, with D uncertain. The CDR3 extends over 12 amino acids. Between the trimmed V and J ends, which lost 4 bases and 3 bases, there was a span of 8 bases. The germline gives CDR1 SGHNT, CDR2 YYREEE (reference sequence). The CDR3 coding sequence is TGTGCCAGCAGCCCAGAAGGCTACGAGCAGTACTTC. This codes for CASSPEGYEQYF.

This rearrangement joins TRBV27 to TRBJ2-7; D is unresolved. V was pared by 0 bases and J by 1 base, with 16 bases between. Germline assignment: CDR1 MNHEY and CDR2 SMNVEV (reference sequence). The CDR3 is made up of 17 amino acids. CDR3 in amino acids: CASSLSQLAGPSYEQYF. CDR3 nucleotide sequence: TGTGCCAGCAGTTTATCGCAATTGGCAGGCCCGTCCTACGAGCAGTACTTC.

CDR3 amino acids: CASSGMTESSGNTIYF. CDR3 in DNA: TGTGCCAGCAGTGGAATGACTGAGAGCTCTGGAAACACCATATATTTT. This chain connects TRBV6-1 to TRBJ1-3, with unresolved D. Germline V CDR1 and CDR2: MNHNS, SASEGT. This CDR3 has 16 residues. Trimming took off 4 bases at V and 0 bases at J, with 13 bases between the two ends.

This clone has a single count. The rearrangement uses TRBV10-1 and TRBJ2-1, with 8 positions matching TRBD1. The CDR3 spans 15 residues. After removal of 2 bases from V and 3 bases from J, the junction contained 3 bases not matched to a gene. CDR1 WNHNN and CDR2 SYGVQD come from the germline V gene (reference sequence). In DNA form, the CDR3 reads TGCGCCAGCAGTGAGAGACAGGGGCGCTACAATGAGCAGTTCTTC. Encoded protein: CASSERQGRYNEQFF.

This chain's CDR3 is CASQDYEQYF. CDR3 DNA sequence: TGTGCCAGTCAAGACTACGAGCAGTACTTC. This chain links TRBV2 with TRBJ2-7; no definite D call. Trimming left V 9 bases short and J 3 bases short, with 6 bases between. The CDR3 totals 10 residues. Germline values: CDR1 SNHLY, CDR2 FYNNEI.

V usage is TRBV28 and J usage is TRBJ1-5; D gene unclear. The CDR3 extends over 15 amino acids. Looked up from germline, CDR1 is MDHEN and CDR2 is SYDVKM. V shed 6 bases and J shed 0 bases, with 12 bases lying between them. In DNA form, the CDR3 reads TGTGCCAGCAGCTCTACAGAATATAGCAATCAGCCCCAGCATTTT. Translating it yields CASSSTEYSNQPQHF. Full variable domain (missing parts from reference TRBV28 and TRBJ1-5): DVKVTQSSRYLVKRTGEKVFLECVQDMDHENMFWYRQDPGLGLRLIYFSYDVKMKEKGDIPEGYSVSREKKERFSLILESASTNQTSMYLCASSSTEYSNQPQHFGDGTRLSIL.

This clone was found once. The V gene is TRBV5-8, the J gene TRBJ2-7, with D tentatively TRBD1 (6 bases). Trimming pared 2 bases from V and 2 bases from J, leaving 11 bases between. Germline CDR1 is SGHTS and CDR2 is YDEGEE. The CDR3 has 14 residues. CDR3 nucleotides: TGTGCCAGCAGCTTAGGGGGTTCCCCCTACGAGCAGTACTTC. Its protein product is CASSLGGSPYEQYF. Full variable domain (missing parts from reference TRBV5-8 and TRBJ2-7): EAGVTQSPTHLIKTRGQQATLRCSPISGHTSVYWYQQALGLGLQFLLWYDEGEERNRGNFPPRFSGRQFPNYSSELNVNALELEDSALYLCASSLGGSPYEQYFGPGTRLTVT.